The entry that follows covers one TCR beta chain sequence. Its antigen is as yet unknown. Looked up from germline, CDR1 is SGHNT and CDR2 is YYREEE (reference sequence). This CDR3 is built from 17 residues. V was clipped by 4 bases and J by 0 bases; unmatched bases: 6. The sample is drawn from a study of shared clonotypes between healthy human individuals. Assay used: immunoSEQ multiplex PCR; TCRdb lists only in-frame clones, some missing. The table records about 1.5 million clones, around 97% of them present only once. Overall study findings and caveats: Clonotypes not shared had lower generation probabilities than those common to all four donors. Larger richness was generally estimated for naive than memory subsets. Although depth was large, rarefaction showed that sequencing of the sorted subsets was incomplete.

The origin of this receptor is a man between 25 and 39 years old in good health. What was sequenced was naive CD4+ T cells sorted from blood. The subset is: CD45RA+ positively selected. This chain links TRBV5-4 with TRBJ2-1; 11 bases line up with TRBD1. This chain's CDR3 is CASSQGQGANSYNEQFF. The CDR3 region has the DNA TGTGCCAGCAGCCAAGGACAGGGGGCGAACTCCTACAATGAGCAGTTCTTC.